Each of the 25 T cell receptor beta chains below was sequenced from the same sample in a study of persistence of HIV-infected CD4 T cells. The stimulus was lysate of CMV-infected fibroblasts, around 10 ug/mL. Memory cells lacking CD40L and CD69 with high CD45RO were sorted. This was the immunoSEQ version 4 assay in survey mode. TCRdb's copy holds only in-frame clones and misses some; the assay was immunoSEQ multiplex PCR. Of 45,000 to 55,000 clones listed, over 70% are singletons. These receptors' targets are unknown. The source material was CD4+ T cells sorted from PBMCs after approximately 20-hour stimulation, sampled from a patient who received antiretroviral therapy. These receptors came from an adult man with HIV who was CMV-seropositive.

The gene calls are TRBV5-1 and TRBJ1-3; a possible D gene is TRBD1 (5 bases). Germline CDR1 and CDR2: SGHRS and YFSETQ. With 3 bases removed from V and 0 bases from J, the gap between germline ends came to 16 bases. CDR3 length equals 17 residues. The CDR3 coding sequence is TGCGCCAGCAGCTCGGCGGGACGTATGGTCTCTGGAAACACCATATATTTT. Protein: CASSSAGRMVSGNTIYF.

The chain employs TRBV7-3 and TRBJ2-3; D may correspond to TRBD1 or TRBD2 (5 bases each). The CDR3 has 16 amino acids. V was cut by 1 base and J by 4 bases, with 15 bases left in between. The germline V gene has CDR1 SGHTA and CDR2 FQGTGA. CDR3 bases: TGTGCCAGCAGCTTAAACGGGGCGGGTTTATCAGATACGCAGTATTTT. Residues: CASSLNGAGLSDTQYF.

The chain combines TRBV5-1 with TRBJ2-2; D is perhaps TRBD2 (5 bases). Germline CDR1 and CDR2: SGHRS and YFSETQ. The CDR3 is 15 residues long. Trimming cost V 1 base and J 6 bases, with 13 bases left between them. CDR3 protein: CASSLTGERAGELFF. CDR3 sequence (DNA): TGCGCCAGCAGCTTGACCGGGGAACGGGCCGGGGAGCTGTTTTTT.

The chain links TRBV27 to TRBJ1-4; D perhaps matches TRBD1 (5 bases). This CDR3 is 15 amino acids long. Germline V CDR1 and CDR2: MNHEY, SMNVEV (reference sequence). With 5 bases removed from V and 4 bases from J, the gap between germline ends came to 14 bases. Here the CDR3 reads CASSPWGSGNEKLFF. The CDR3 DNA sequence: TGTGCCAGCAGTCCTTGGGGGTCGGGTAATGAAAAACTGTTTTTT.

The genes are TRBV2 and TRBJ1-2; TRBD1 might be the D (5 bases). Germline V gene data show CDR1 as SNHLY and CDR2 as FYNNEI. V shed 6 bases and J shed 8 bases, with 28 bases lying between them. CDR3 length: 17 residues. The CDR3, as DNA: TGTGCCAGCAGCAGTGAAGAGTCAGGGTGGTCATTTGAAGGCTACACCTTC. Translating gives CASSSEESGWSFEGYTF. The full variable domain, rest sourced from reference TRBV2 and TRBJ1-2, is EPEVTQTPSHQVTQMGQEVILRCVPISNHLYFYWYRQILGQKVEFLVSFYNNEISEKSEIFDDQFSVERPDGSNFTLKIRSTKLEDSAMYFCASSSEESGWSFEGYTFGSGTRLTVV.

Here the CDR3 DNA reads TGTGCCACTACCTACGGGGCCGCTGAAGCTTTCTTT. It codes for CATTYGAAEAFF. This chain joins TRBV10-3 and TRBJ1-1; the D gene is possibly TRBD1 (5 bases). The V end lost 10 bases, the J end lost 6 bases, and 15 bases lay between the germline ends. The germline CDR1 and CDR2 sequences are ENHRY and SYGVKD. This CDR3 is built from 12 residues.

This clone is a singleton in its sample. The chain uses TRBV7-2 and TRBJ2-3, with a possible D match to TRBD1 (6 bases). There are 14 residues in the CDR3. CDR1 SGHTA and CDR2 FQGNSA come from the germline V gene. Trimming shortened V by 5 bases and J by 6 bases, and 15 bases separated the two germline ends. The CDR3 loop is CASSNNRVSDTQYF. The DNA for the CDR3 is TGTGCCAGCAGCAACAACAGGGTATCGGATACGCAGTATTTT.

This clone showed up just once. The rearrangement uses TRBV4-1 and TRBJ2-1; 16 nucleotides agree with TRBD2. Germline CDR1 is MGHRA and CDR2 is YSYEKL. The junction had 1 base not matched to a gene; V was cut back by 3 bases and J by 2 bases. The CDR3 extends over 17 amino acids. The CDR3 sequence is CASSQGLAGGPYNEQFF. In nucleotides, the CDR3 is TGCGCCAGCAGCCAGGGACTAGCGGGAGGGCCCTACAATGAGCAGTTCTTC.

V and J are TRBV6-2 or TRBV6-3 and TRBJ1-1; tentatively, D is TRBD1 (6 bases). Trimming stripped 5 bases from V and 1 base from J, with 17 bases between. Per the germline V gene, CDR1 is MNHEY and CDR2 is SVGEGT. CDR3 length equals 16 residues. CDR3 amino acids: CASSTTIDRRNTEAFF. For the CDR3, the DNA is TGTGCCAGCAGTACAACCATCGACAGGCGGAACACTGAAGCTTTCTTT.

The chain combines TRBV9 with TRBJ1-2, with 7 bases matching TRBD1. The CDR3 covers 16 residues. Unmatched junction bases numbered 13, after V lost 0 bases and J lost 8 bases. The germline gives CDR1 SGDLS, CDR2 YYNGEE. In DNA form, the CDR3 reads TGTGCCAGCAGCGTAGTCCCAGGGGGGAGCTCTGGAGGCTACACCTTC. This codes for CASSVVPGGSSGGYTF. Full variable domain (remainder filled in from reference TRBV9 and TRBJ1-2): DSGVTQTPKHLITATGQRVTLRCSPRSGDLSVYWYQQSLDQGLQFLIQYYNGEERAKGNILERFSAQQFPDLHSELNLSSLELGDSALYFCASSVVPGGSSGGYTFGSGTRLTVV.

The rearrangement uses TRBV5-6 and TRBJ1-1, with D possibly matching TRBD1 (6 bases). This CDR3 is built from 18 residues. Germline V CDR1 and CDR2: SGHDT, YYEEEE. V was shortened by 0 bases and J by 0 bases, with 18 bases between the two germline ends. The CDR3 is CASSLALTGPVMNTEAFF. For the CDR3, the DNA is TGTGCCAGCAGCTTGGCCTTGACAGGACCCGTTATGAACACTGAAGCTTTCTTT.

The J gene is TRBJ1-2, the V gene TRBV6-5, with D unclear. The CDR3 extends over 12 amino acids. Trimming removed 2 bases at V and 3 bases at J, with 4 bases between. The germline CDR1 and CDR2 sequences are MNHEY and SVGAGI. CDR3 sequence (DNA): TGTGCCAGCAGTTACGGGGACTATGGCTACACCTTC. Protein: CASSYGDYGYTF.

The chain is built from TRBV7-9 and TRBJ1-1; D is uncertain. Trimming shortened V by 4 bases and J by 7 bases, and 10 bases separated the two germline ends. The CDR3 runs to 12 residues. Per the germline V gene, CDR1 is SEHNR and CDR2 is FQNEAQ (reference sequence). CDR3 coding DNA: TGTGCCAGCAGCTATAGGGCGGGTGAAGCTTTCTTT. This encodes CASSYRAGEAFF.

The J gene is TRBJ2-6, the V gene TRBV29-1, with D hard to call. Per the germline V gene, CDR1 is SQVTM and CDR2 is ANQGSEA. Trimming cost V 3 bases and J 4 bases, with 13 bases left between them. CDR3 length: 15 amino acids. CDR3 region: CSVDSVFGGANVLTF. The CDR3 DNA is TGCAGCGTTGACTCGGTATTCGGAGGGGCCAACGTCCTGACTTTC.

CDR3 protein: CTSSQGGTGTYEQYF. The CDR3 DNA follows: TGCACCAGCAGCCAAGGGGGGACAGGGACCTACGAGCAGTACTTC. The chain combines TRBV1 with TRBJ2-7; the DNA was not compared with TRBD1, the D call given in the table. TRBV1 is a pseudogene segment. The CDR3 runs to 15 residues.

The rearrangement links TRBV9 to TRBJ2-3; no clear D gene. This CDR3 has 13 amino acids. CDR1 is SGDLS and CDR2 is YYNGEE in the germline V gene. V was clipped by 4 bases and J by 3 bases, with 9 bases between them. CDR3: CASSPSRTDTQYF. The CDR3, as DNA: TGTGCCAGCAGCCCCAGCAGGACAGATACGCAGTATTTT. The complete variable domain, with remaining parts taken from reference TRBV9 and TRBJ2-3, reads DSGVTQTPKHLITATGQRVTLRCSPRSGDLSVYWYQQSLDQGLQFLIQYYNGEERAKGNILERFSAQQFPDLHSELNLSSLELGDSALYFCASSPSRTDTQYFGPGTRLTVL.

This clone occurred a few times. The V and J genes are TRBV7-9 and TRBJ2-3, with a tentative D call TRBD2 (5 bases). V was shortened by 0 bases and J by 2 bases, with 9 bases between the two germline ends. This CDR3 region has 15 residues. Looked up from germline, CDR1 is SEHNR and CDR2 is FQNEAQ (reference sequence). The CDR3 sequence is CASSLAGVITDTQYF. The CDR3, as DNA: TGTGCCAGCAGCTTAGCGGGAGTTATCACAGATACGCAGTATTTT.

The DNA of the CDR3 is TGTGCCAGCAGTTTGATGACAGGGGCTGGGAATGAGCAGTTCTTC. It specifies CASSLMTGAGNEQFF. V usage is TRBV27 and J usage is TRBJ2-1; 8 nucleotides line up with TRBD1. The CDR3 has 15 residues. Trimming at V came to 3 bases and at J to 7 bases, leaving 8 bases not matched to a gene. Looked up from germline, CDR1 is MNHEY and CDR2 is SMNVEV (reference sequence).

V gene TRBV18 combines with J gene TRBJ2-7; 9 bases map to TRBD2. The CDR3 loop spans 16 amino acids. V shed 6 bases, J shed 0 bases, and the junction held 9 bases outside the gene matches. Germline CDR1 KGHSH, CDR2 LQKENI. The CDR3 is CASSPGLAVNSYEQYF. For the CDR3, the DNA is TGTGCCAGCTCCCCGGGACTAGCTGTTAACTCCTACGAGCAGTACTTC.

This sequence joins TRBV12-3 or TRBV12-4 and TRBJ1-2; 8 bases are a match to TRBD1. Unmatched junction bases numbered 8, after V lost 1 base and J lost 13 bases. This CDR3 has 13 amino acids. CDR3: CASSLGTGFWVTF. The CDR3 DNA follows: TGTGCCAGCAGTTTAGGGACAGGGTTCTGGGTCACCTTC.

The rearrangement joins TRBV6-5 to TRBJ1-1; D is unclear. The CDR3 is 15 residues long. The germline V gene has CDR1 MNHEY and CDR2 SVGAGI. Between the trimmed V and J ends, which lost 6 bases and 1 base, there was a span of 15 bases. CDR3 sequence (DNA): TGTGCCAGCAGAACGGGGATCCGATCGAACACTGAAGCTTTCTTT. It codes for CASRTGIRSNTEAFF.

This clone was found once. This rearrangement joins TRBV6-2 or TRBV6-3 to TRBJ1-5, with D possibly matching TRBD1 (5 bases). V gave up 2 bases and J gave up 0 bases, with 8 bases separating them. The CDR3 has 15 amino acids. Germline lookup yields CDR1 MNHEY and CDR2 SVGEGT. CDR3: CASSYRDGSNQPQHF. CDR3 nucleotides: TGTGCCAGCAGTTACAGGGACGGTAGCAATCAGCCCCAGCATTTT.

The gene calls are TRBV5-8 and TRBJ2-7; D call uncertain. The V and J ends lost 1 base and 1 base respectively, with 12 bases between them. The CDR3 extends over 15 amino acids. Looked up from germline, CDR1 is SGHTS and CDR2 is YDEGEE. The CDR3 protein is CASSLTTGFSYEQYF. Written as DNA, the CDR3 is TGTGCCAGCAGCTTGACTACCGGGTTTTCCTACGAGCAGTACTTC.

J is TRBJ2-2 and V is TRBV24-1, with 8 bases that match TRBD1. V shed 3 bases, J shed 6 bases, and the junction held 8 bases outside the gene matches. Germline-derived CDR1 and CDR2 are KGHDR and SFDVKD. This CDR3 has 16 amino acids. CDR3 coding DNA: TGTGCCACCAGTGATCCGACAGGGGTCGGATCCGGGGAGCTGTTTTTT. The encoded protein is CATSDPTGVGSGELFF.

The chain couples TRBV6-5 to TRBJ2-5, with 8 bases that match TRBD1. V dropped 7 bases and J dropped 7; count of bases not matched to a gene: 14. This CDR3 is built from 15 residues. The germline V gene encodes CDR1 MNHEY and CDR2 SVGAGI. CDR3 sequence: CASNQDRDVGRTQYF. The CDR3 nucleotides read TGTGCCAGCAATCAGGACAGGGATGTAGGAAGGACCCAGTACTTC.